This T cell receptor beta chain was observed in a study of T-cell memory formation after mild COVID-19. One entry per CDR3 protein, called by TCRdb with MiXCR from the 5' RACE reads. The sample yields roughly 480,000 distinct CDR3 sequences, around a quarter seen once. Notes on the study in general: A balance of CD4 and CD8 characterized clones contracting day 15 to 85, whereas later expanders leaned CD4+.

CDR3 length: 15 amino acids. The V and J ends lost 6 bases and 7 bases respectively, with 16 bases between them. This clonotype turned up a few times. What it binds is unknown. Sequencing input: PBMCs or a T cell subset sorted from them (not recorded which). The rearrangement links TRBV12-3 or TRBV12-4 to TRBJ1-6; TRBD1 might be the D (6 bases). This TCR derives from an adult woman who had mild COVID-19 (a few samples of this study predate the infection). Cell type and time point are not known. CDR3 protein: CASRATGFSNSPLHF. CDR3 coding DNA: TGTGCCAGCAGAGCCACAGGGTTCAGCAATTCACCCCTCCACTTT.